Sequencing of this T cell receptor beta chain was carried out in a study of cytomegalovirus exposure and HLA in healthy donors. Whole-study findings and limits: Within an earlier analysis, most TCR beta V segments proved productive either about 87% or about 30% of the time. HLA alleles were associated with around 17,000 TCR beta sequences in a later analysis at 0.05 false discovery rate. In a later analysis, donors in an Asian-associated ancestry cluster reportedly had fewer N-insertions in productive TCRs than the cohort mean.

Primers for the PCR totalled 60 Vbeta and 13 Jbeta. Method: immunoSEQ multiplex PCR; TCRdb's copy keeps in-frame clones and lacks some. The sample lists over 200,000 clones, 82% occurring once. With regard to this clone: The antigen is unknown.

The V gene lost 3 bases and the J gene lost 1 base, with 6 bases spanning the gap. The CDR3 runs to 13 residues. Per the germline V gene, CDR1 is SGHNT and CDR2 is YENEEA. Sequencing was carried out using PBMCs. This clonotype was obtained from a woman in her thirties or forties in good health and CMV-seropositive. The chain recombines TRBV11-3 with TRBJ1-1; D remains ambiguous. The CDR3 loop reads CASSFGRNTEAFF. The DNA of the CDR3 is TGTGCCAGCAGCTTTGGCAGGAACACTGAAGCTTTCTTT.